The 16 T cell receptor beta chains reported below all come from one sample, sequenced in a study of T cells in Graves' hyperthyroidism and ophthalmopathy. RNA transcripts served as the template for amplifying TCR beta CDR3 regions. An initial round of RT-PCR targeting the TCR CDR3 relied on the HTBI primer set. A single record per CDR3 protein comes from TCRdb applying MiXCR to the multiplex PCR reads. Of some 510,000 distinct CDR3 sequences listed, roughly 20% were seen once; the top ten hold 26%. Input material: blood. The source of these receptors is a man aged 18 to 35 with Graves' hyperthyroidism.

This clonotype occurred many times. The rearrangement joins TRBV12-5 to TRBJ1-3, with D hard to call. The V gene lost 4 bases and the J gene lost 0 bases, with 13 bases spanning the gap. This CDR3 has 16 residues. The germline CDR1 and CDR2 sequences are LGHNT and FRNRAP. The CDR3 sequence is CASGSLEVFSGNTIYF. The CDR3 region has the DNA TGTGCTAGTGGTTCCCTAGAGGTCTTCTCTGGAAACACCATATATTTT. Supplemented by reference TRBV12-5 and TRBJ1-3, the full variable domain reads DARVTQTPRHKVTEMGQEVTMRCQPILGHNTVFWYRQTMMQGLELLAYFRNRAPLDDSGMPKDRFSAEMPDATLATLKIQPSEPRDSAVYFCASGSLEVFSGNTIYFGEGSWLTVV.

This clonotype was detected many times. The chain combines TRBV6-1 with TRBJ1-5; D gene uncertain. The germline V gene has CDR1 MNHNS and CDR2 SASEGT. The CDR3 length is 14 residues. V was trimmed by 5 bases and J by 5 bases, leaving 13 bases between them. The CDR3 region has the DNA TGTGCCAGCAGTAAACATCTAGTTGATCAGCCCCAGCATTTT. It codes for CASSKHLVDQPQHF.

The sample holds many counts of this clonotype. The chain joins TRBV30 to TRBJ1-5; D is unclear. The ends were cut back, 2 bases at V and 3 bases at J, with 8 bases in the middle. The length of the CDR3 is 13 residues. Looked up from germline, CDR1 is GTSNPN and CDR2 is SVGIG (reference sequence). CDR3 protein: CAWSISDNQPQHF. CDR3 sequence (DNA): TGTGCCTGGAGTATTTCCGACAATCAGCCCCAGCATTTT.

The chain couples TRBV28 to TRBJ2-2, with unresolved D. Per the germline V gene, CDR1 is MDHEN and CDR2 is SYDVKM. Trimming cost V 4 bases and J 4 bases, with 13 bases left between them. The CDR3 is 15 amino acids. As DNA, the CDR3 is TGTGCCAGCAGTTACTTAATGGACGGCACCGGGGAGCTGTTTTTT. Its translation: CASSYLMDGTGELFF.

This clonotype was found many times. The CDR3 loop reads CASSLVGSGSGNTIYF. Here the CDR3 DNA reads TGTGCCAGCAGCTTAGTAGGATCCGGCTCTGGAAACACCATATATTTT. The rearrangement joins TRBV13 to TRBJ1-3; D not certain. This CDR3 comprises 16 residues. Looked up from germline, CDR1 is PRHDT and CDR2 is FYEKMQ (reference sequence). V lost 1 base and J 0 bases, leaving 10 bases between the germline ends.

This clonotype was counted only a few times. This chain links TRBV28 with TRBJ2-3; weak D call: TRBD1 (6 bases). Per the germline V gene, CDR1 is MDHEN and CDR2 is SYDVKM. With 3 bases removed from V and 6 bases from J, the gap between germline ends came to 13 bases. CDR3 length: 14 residues. CDR3: CASSLRQAPDTQYF. In DNA form, the CDR3 reads TGTGCCAGCAGTTTGAGACAGGCCCCCGATACGCAGTATTTT. Full variable domain (outside the CDR3, taken from reference TRBV28 and TRBJ2-3): DVKVTQSSRYLVKRTGEKVFLECVQDMDHENMFWYRQDPGLGLRLIYFSYDVKMKEKGDIPEGYSVSREKKERFSLILESASTNQTSMYLCASSLRQAPDTQYFGPGTRLTVL.

This clonotype appeared many times. This chain uses TRBV6-5 with TRBJ1-2; 9 nucleotides align to TRBD1. Unmatched junction bases numbered 10, after V lost 7 bases and J lost 7 bases. The CDR3 runs 14 residues. Per germline, CDR1 MNHEY and CDR2 SVGAGI. CDR3 coding DNA: TGTGCCAGCACCTCTCCGGGACAGGGTTTTGGCTACACCTTC. This gives the protein CASTSPGQGFGYTF.

This clonotype appeared once. The gene calls are TRBV24-1 and TRBJ2-5, with 7 bases matching TRBD1. Looked up from germline, CDR1 is KGHDR and CDR2 is SFDVKD. The CDR3 contains 16 residues. V shed 2 bases and J 5 bases; nucleotides not matched to a gene: 10. CDR3 in DNA: TGTGCCACCAGTGATTGGTCGACAGGGACGTCGGAGACCCAGTACTTC. Translation: CATSDWSTGTSETQYF.

The V and J genes are TRBV28 and TRBJ1-2; D may be TRBD1 (5 bases). V gave up 5 bases and J gave up 3 bases, with 13 bases separating them. Germline lookup yields CDR1 MDHEN and CDR2 SYDVKM. CDR3 size: 14 residues. CDR3 protein: CASSPRQGYYGYTF. CDR3 coding DNA: TGTGCCAGCAGTCCCCGCCAGGGCTACTATGGCTACACCTTC.

This clonotype was found many times. The chain uses TRBV2 and TRBJ1-1; no reliable D call. The germline gives CDR1 SNHLY, CDR2 FYNNEI. This CDR3 is built from 14 residues. V was trimmed by 7 bases and J by 7 bases, leaving 19 bases between them. CDR3 sequence reads: CASISATGLGEAFF. The CDR3 DNA reads as TGTGCCAGCATCAGTGCAACGGGTTTGGGTGAAGCTTTCTTT.

This clonotype was observed a few times. This rearrangement joins TRBV7-9 to TRBJ1-2; D unclear. With 2 bases removed from V and 8 bases from J, the gap between germline ends came to 12 bases. The CDR3 length is 13 residues. The germline V gene has CDR1 SEHNR and CDR2 FQNEAQ (reference sequence). In DNA form, the CDR3 reads TGTGCCAGCAGCTTACAGCCTCCGGCGGGCTACACCTTC. This sequence encodes CASSLQPPAGYTF.

At least ten counts were recorded for this clonotype. The gene calls are TRBV29-1 and TRBJ2-5; unclear D gene. Germline V lookup: CDR1 SQVTM, CDR2 ANQGSEA. Trimming took 2 bases from V and 2 from J, leaving 9 bases between them. The CDR3 spans 13 residues. As DNA, the CDR3 is TGCAGCGTTGAAAGCATGGAACAAGAGACCCAGTACTTC. Its protein product is CSVESMEQETQYF. The entire variable domain, with the rest obtained from reference TRBV29-1 and TRBJ2-5, is as follows: SAVISQKPSRDICQRGTSLTIQCQVDSQVTMMFWYRQQPGQSLTLIATANQGSEATYESGFVIDKFPISRPNLTFSTLTVSNMSPEDSSIYLCSVESMEQETQYFGPGTRLLVL.

This clonotype occurred many times. This chain connects TRBV12-3 or TRBV12-4 to TRBJ1-1; D ambiguous. The CDR3 has 13 residues. The V gene lost 1 base and the J gene lost 5 bases, with 8 bases spanning the gap. In nucleotides, the CDR3 is TGTGCCAGCAGTTTAGTCGAAGTGACTGAAGCTTTCTTT. The encoded protein is CASSLVEVTEAFF.

This clonotype was picked up a small number of times. V is TRBV28 and J is TRBJ2-2; 9 nucleotides agree with TRBD1. With 10 bases clipped from V and 3 bases from J, the junction kept 12 bases outside the gene matches. The CDR3 runs to 16 residues. Germline CDR1 reads MDHEN; CDR2 reads SYDVKM. In DNA form, the CDR3 reads TGTGCCACCCAACTTCCCCGGACAGGGGACACCGGGGAGCTGTTTTTT. Protein sequence: CATQLPRTGDTGELFF. Full variable domain (rest looked up from reference TRBV28 and TRBJ2-2): DVKVTQSSRYLVKRTGEKVFLECVQDMDHENMFWYRQDPGLGLRLIYFSYDVKMKEKGDIPEGYSVSREKKERFSLILESASTNQTSMYLCATQLPRTGDTGELFFGEGSRLTVL.

This clonotype was counted many times. The J gene is TRBJ2-2, the V gene TRBV28, with D possibly matching TRBD2 (7 bases). The CDR3 is made up of 17 amino acids. With 3 bases removed from V and 0 bases from J, the gap between germline ends came to 14 bases. Germline assignment: CDR1 MDHEN and CDR2 SYDVKM. The CDR3 DNA is TGTGCCAGCAGTTTTCCGGGGGGCGAGCCGAACACCGGGGAGCTGTTTTTT. Protein sequence: CASSFPGGEPNTGELFF.

This clonotype was picked up a small number of times. The V and J genes are TRBV10-3 and TRBJ2-5; D ambiguous. Looked up from germline, CDR1 is ENHRY and CDR2 is SYGVKD. Trimming removed 0 bases from V and 5 bases from J, with 10 bases in between. The CDR3 is 14 amino acids. CDR3 DNA: TGTGCCATCAGTGAGTCGAACAGTCAGGAGACCCAGTACTTC. Amino acid sequence: CAISESNSQETQYF.